The 11 T cell receptor beta chains below come from one sample, sequenced in a study of blood T cells in healthy people across ages. Sample-barcoded 5' priming and a J-beta primer mix drove a second PCR of about 6 to 11 cycles. TCRdb recomputed calls from the 5' RACE reads with MiXCR, one row per CDR3 protein. The table includes 750,000 to 950,000 distinct CDR3 sequences, 25% to 30% detected once. Separately, the same data were catalogued under a study of T cells of mothers and their children.

The sequencing sample was made of blood. These TCRs come from a woman in her forties in good health.

This clonotype appeared a few times. V gene TRBV28 combines with J gene TRBJ2-7, with 11 bases identical to TRBD2. J was trimmed by 7 bases and V by 6 bases; bases with no gene match: 11. The CDR3 is 15 amino acids. Looked up from germline, CDR1 is MDHEN and CDR2 is SYDVKM. The CDR3 DNA sequence: TGTGCCAGCAGACCAACTAGCGGGGGATACAATGAGCAGTACTTC. Its protein is CASRPTSGGYNEQYF.

The chain combines TRBV14 with TRBJ2-7, with D tentatively TRBD2 (6 bases). CDR1 is SGHDN, CDR2 FVKESK, per germline. V lost 0 bases and J 5 bases, leaving 14 bases between the germline ends. The CDR3 is 15 residues long. CDR3 sequence: CASSQDRGKVNEQYF. The DNA of the CDR3 is TGTGCCAGCAGCCAAGATCGGGGGAAAGTAAACGAGCAGTACTTC.

This clonotype was counted between two and nine times. The J gene is TRBJ1-5, the V gene TRBV5-1, with TRBD1 matching 12 bases. J lost 4 bases, V lost 4 bases, and 6 bases had no gene match. CDR1 and CDR2 (germline): SGHRS, YFSETQ. CDR3 size: 16 residues. CDR3 sequence: CASSLGTGGANQPQHF. In nucleotides, the CDR3 is TGCGCCAGCAGCCTCGGGACAGGGGGCGCGAATCAGCCCCAGCATTTT.

J is TRBJ2-4 and V is TRBV29-1; maybe TRBD2 (6 bases). The end of the DNA aligns better with TRBJ2-7, so the J call may be wrong. Germline V gene lookup returns CDR1 SQVTM and CDR2 ANQGSEA. CDR3 length: 12 residues. The CDR3 is CSVESRRDEQYF. CDR3 DNA sequence: TGCAGCGTTGAAAGCAGGAGGGACGAGCAGTACTTC.

This sequence joins TRBV2 and TRBJ2-1; D perhaps matches TRBD2 (7 bases). Per the germline V gene, CDR1 is SNHLY and CDR2 is FYNNEI. V lost 3 bases and J 6 bases, leaving 15 bases between the germline ends. The CDR3 is 15 residues long. The CDR3 loop is CASSEAGAAFNEQFF. CDR3 sequence (DNA): TGTGCCAGCAGTGAGGCGGGGGCTGCTTTCAATGAGCAGTTCTTC.

This clonotype has more than one count but fewer than ten. V is TRBV5-1 and J is TRBJ2-3; 8 nucleotides agree with TRBD1. V was clipped by 3 bases and J by 3 bases; unmatched bases: 9. The CDR3 sequence is 16 residues long. The germline V gene has CDR1 SGHRS and CDR2 YFSETQ. The CDR3 sequence is CASSSTRDRNTDTQYF. CDR3 nucleotides: TGCGCCAGCAGCTCAACCCGGGACAGGAATACAGATACGCAGTATTTT.

A few counts support this clonotype. A much bigger clone sits one base away, suggesting this may be a read error. The chain couples TRBV28 to TRBJ2-7, with D tentatively TRBD1 (6 bases). The germline CDR1 and CDR2 sequences are MDHEN and SYDVKM. The CDR3 covers 13 residues. Trimming left V 8 bases short and J 4 bases short, with 15 bases between. CDR3 sequence (DNA): TGTGCCAGCGGGACAAGCCCCCGTTACGAGCAGTACTTC. This codes for CASGTSPRYEQYF. Full variable domain (outside the CDR3, taken from reference TRBV28 and TRBJ2-7): DVKVTQSSRYLVKRTGEKVFLECVQDMDHENMFWYRQDPGLGLRLIYFSYDVKMKEKGDIPEGYSVSREKKERFSLILESASTNQTSMYLCASGTSPRYEQYFGPGTRLTVT.

The chain combines TRBV28 with TRBJ1-2, with D perhaps matching TRBD1 (5 bases). V lost 3 bases, J lost 3 bases, and 11 bases lay in between. CDR1 and CDR2 (germline): MDHEN, SYDVKM. This CDR3 comprises 14 residues. CDR3 loop: CASSFGSGHYGYTF. As DNA, the CDR3 is TGTGCCAGCAGTTTTGGGTCAGGGCACTATGGCTACACCTTC.

With regard to this clonotype: This clone may be a read error of a much larger clone one base away. The chain links TRBV6-6 to TRBJ2-7; 8 bases match TRBD1. This CDR3 has 14 residues. The germline V gene has CDR1 MNHNY and CDR2 SVGAGI (reference sequence). V dropped 5 bases and J dropped 4; count of bases not matched to a gene: 7. The CDR3 DNA reads as TGTGCCAGCAGTGGCCGGGACAGGAGATACGAGCAGTACTTC. Translating it yields CASSGRDRRYEQYF.

The V gene is TRBV30, the J gene TRBJ1-1; no clear D. The germline gives CDR1 GTSNPN, CDR2 SVGIG (reference sequence). V lost 1 base, J lost 0 bases, and 6 bases lay in between. The CDR3 loop spans 13 amino acids. The CDR3: CAWSAGMNTEAFF. In nucleotides, the CDR3 is TGTGCCTGGAGTGCGGGCATGAACACTGAAGCTTTCTTT.

This clonotype was seen a handful of times. The chain employs TRBV29-1 and TRBJ1-1; no reliable D call. Germline V CDR1 and CDR2: SQVTM, ANQGSEA. The CDR3 totals 13 residues. The V gene lost 0 bases and the J gene lost 12 bases, with 17 bases spanning the gap. Here the CDR3 reads CSVEDHPAGLPFF. The CDR3 nucleotides read TGCAGCGTTGAAGATCATCCTGCCGGCCTGCCTTTCTTT.